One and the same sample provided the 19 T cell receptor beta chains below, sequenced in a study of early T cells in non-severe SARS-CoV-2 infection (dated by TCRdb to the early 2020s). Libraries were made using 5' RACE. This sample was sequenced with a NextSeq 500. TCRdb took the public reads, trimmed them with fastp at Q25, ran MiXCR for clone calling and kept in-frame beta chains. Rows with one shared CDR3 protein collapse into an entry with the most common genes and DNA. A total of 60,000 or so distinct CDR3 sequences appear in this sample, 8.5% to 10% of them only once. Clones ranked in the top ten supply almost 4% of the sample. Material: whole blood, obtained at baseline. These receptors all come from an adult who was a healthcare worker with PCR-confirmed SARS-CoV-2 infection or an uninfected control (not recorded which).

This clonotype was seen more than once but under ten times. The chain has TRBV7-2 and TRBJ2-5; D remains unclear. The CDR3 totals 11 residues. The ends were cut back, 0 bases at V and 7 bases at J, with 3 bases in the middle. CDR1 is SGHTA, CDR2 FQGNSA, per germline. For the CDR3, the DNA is TGTGCCAGCAGCTTAGCGAGGACCCAGTACTTC. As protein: CASSLARTQYF.

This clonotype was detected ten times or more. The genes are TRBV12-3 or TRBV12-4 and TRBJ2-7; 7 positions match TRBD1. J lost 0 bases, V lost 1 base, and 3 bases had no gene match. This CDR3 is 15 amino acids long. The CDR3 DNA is TGTGCCAGCAGTTTAGGGGGACAGTCCTCCTACGAGCAGTACTTC. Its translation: CASSLGGQSSYEQYF.

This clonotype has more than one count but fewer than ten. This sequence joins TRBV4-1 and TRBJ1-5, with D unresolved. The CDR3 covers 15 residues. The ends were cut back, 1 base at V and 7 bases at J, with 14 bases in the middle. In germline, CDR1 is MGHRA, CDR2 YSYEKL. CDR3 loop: CASSQGPSSGQPQHF. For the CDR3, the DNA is TGCGCCAGCAGCCAAGGGCCCAGTAGCGGGCAGCCCCAGCATTTT.

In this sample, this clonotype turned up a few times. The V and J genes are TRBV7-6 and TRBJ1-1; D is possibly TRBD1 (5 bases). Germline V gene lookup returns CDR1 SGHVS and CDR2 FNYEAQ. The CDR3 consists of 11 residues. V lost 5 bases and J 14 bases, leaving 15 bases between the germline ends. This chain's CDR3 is CASSPGHHSFF. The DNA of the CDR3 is TGTGCCAGCAGCCCTGGACACCACTCCTTCTTT.

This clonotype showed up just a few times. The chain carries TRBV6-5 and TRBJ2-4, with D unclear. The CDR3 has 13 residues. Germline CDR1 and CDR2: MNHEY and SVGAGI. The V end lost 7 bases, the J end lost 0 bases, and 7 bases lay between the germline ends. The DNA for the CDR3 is TGTGCCAGCAAGGCCCTAGCCAAAAACATTCAGTACTTC. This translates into CASKALAKNIQYF.

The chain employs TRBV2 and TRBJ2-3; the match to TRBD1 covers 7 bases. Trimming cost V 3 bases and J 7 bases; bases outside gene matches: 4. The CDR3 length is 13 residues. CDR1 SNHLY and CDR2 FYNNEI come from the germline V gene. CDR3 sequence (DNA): TGTGCCAGCAGTGAGAGGGGGCTTCATACGCAGTATTTT. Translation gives CASSERGLHTQYF.

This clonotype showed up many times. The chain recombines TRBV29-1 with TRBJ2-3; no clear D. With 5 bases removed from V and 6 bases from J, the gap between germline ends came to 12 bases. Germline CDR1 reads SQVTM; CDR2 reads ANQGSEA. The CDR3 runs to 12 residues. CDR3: CSVPHLEDTQYF. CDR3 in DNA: TGCAGCGTTCCTCACCTGGAGGATACGCAGTATTTT.

DNA for the CDR3: TGCGCCAGCACCAGGGGGACCCACGAGCAGTACTTC. It codes for CASTRGTHEQYF. The rearrangement links TRBV10-2 to TRBJ2-7; 7 bases are shared with TRBD1. The CDR3 contains 12 residues. Germline loops: CDR1 WSHSY, CDR2 SAAADI. V was pared by 7 bases and J by 5 bases, with 5 bases of the junction left unmatched.

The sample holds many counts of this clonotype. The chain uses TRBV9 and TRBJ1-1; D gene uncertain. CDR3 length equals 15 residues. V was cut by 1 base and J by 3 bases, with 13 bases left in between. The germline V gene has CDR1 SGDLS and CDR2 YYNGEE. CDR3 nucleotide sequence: TGTGCCAGCAGCGTATCGGGGTATTTGGACACTGAAGCTTTCTTT. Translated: CASSVSGYLDTEAFF.

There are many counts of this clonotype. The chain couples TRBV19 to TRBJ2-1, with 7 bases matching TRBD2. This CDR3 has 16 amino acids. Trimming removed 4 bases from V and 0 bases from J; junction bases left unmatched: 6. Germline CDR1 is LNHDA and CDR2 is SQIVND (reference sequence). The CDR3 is CASSKLGTISYNEQFF. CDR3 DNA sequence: TGTGCCAGTAGTAAACTCGGGACTATCTCCTACAATGAGCAGTTCTTC. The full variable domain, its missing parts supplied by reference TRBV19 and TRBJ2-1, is DGGITQSPKYLFRKEGQNVTLSCEQNLNHDAMYWYRQDPGQGLRLIYYSQIVNDFQKGDIAEGYSVSREKKESFPLTVTSAQKNPTAFYLCASSKLGTISYNEQFFGPGTRLTVL.

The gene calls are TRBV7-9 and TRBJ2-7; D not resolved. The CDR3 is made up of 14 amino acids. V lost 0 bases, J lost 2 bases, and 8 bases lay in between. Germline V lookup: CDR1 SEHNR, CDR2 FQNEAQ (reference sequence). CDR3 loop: CASSLAESPYEQYF. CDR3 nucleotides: TGTGCCAGCAGCTTAGCTGAGAGCCCCTACGAGCAGTACTTC.

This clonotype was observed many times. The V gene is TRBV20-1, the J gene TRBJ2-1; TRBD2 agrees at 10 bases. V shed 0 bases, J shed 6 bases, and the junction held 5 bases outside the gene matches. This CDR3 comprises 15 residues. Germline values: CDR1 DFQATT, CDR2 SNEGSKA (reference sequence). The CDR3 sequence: CSARDPAGGVNEQFF. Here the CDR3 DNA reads TGCAGTGCTAGAGATCCAGCGGGAGGGGTCAATGAGCAGTTCTTC.

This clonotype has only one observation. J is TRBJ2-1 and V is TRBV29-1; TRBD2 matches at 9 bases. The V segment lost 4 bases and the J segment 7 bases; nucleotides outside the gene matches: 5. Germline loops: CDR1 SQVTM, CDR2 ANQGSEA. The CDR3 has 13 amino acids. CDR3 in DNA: TGCAGCGTTGGGGGACTAGCAGGGAATGAGCAGTTCTTC. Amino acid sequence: CSVGGLAGNEQFF.

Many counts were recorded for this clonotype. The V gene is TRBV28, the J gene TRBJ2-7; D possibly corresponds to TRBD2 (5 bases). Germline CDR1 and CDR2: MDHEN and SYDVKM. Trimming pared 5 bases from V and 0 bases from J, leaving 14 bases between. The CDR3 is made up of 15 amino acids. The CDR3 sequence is CASSLRGLSSYEQYF. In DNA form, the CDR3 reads TGTGCCAGCAGTCTGCGAGGGCTAAGCTCCTACGAGCAGTACTTC.

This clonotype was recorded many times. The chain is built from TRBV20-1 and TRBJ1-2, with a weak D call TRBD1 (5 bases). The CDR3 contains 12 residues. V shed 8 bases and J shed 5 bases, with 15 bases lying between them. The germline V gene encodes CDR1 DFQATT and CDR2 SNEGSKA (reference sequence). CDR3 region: CSPSGTDYGYTF. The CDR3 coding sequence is TGCAGTCCCTCCGGGACTGATTATGGCTACACCTTC.

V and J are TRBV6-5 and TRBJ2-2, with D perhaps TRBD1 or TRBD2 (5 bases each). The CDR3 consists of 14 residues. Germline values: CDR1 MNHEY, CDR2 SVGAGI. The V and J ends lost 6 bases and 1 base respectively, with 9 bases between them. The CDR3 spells CASRMGRNTGELFF. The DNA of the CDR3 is TGTGCCAGCAGGATGGGACGGAACACCGGGGAGCTGTTTTTT.

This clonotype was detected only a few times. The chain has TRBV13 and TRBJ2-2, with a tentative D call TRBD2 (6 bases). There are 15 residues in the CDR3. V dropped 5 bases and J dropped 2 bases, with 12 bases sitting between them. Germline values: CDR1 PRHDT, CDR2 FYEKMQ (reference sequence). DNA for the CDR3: TGTGCCAGCAGCCCTTGGCGGGAAAACACCGGGGAGCTGTTTTTT. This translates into CASSPWRENTGELFF.

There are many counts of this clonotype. Here the CDR3 DNA reads TGTGCCAGCAGCCCCCCAGGGGGTCTTTATCAGACGCAGTATTTT. As protein: CASSPPGGLYQTQYF. V usage is TRBV7-9 and J usage is TRBJ2-3, with 7 positions matching TRBD1. J gave up 9 bases and V 5 bases, and 14 bases lay outside the gene matches. There are 15 residues in the CDR3. Germline V gene lookup returns CDR1 SEHNR and CDR2 FQNEAQ (reference sequence).

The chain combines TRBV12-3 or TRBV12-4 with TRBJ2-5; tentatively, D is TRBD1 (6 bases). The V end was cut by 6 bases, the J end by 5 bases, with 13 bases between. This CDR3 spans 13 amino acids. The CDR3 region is CASSLGQWETQYF. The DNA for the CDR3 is TGTGCCAGCAGCCTCGGACAGTGGGAGACCCAGTACTTC.